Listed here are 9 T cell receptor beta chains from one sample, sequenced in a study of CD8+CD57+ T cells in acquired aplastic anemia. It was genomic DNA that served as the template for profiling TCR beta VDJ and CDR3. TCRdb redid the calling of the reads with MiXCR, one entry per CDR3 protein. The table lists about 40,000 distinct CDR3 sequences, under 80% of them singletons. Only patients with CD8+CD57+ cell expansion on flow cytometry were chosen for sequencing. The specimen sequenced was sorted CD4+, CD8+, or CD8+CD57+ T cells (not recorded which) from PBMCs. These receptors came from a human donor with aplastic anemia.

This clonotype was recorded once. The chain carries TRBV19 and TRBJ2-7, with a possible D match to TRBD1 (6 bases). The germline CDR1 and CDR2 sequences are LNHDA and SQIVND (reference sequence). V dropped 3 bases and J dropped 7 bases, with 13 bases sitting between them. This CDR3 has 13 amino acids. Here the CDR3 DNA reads TGTGCCAGTAGTATGACAGGTACGGGGGAGCAGTACGTC. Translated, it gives CASSMTGTGEQYV.

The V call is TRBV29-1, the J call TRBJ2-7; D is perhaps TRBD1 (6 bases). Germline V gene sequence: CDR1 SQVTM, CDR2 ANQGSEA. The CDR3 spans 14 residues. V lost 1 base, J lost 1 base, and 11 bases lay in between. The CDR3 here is CSVEAGDTSYEQYF. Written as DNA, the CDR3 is TGCAGCGTTGAAGCAGGGGACACTTCCTACGAGCAGTACTTC.

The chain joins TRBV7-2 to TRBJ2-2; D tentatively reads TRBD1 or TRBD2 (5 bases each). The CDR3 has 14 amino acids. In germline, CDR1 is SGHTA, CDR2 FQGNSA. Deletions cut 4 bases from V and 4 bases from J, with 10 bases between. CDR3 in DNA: TGTGCCAGCAGCTCGGGACCCGTCACCGGGGAGCTGTTTTTT. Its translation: CASSSGPVTGELFF.

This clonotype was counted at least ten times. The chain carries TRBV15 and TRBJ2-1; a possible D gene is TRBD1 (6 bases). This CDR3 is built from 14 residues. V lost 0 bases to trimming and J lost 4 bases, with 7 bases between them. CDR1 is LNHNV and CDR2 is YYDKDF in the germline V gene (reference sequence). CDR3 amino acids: CATSRDQGYNEQFF. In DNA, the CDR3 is TGTGCCACCAGCAGAGATCAGGGGTACAATGAGCAGTTCTTC.

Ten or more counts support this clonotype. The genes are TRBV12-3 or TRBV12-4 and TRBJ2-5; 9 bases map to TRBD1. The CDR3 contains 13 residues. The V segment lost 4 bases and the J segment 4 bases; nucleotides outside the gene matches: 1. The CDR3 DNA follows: TGTGCCAGCAGTTACAGGGGGCCAGAGACCCAGTACTTC. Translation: CASSYRGPETQYF.

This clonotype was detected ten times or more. DNA of the CDR3: TGTGCCAGCTTCGGACAGGGGGCCTACGAGCAGTACTTC. This gives the protein CASFGQGAYEQYF. The chain employs TRBV6-1 and TRBJ2-7; 10 nucleotides agree with TRBD1. The CDR3 has 13 amino acids. The V and J ends lost 8 bases and 2 bases, in that order; junction bases with no gene match: 3. Per the germline V gene, CDR1 is MNHNS and CDR2 is SASEGT.

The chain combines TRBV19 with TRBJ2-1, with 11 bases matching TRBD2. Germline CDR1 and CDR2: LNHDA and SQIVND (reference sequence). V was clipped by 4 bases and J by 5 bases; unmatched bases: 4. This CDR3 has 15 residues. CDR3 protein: CASSTRLAGHNEQFF. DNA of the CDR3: TGTGCCAGTAGTACGAGACTAGCGGGACACAATGAGCAGTTCTTC.

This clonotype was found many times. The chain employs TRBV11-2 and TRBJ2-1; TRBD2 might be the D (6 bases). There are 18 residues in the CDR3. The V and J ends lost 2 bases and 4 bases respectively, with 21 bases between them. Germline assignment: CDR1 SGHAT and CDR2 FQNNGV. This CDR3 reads CASSLPWDPTGAYNEQFF. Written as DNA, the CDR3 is TGTGCCAGCAGCTTACCTTGGGACCCGACGGGAGCGTACAATGAGCAGTTCTTC. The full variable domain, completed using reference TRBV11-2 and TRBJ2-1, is EAGVAQSPRYKIIEKRQSVAFWCNPISGHATLYWYQQILGQGPKLLIQFQNNGVVDDSQLPKDRFSAERLKGVDSTLKIQPAKLEDSAVYLCASSLPWDPTGAYNEQFFGPGTRLTVL.

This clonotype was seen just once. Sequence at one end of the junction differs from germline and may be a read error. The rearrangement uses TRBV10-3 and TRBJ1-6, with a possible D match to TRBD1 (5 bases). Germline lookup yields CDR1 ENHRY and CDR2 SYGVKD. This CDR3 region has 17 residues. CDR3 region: CASSAPVGLLGESPLHF. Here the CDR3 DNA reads TGTGCCAGCAGTGCCCCGGTTGGGCTCCTGGGGGAATCACCCCTCCACTTT.